This TCR beta chain was captured by sequencing in a study of blood T cell repertoires in COVID-19. From germline, CDR1 is SGHVS and CDR2 FQNEAQ. There are 20 residues in the CDR3. V was cut by 0 bases and J by 3 bases, with 26 bases left in between. TCRdb's copy holds only in-frame clones and misses some; the assay was immunoSEQ multiplex PCR. The sample yields hundreds of thousands of clones, around nine tenths seen once. The TCR originated in a man older than 75 with acute or convalescent COVID-19. The chain joins TRBV7-8 to TRBJ2-5; D might be TRBD2 (5 bases). The source material was peripheral blood. The CDR3 DNA reads as TGTGCCAGCAGCTTAGCCCCTGGGCGACTTGCGGTCAAGGGAGAAGAGACCCAGTACTTC. This sequence encodes CASSLAPGRLAVKGEETQYF.